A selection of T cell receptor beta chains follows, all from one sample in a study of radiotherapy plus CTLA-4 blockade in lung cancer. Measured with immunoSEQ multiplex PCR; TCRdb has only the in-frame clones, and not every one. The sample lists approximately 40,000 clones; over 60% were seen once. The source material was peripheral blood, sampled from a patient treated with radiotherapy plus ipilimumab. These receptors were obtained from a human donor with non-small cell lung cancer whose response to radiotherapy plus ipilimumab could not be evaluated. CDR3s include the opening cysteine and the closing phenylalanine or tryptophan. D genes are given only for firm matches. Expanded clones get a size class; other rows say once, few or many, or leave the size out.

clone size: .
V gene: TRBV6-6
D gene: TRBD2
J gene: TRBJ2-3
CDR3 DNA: TGTGCCAGCAGTTACTCTCGGGGCGGGAGGATGGATACGCAGTATTTT
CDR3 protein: CASSYSRGGRMDTQYF

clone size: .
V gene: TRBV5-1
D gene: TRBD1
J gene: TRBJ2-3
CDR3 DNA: TGCGCCAGCAGCCTTGGGACAGGGGAAGATACGCAGTATTTT
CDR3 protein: CASSLGTGEDTQYF

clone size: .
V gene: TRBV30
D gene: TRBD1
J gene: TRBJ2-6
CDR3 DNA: TGTGCCTGGAGTGTACGGGGGTTCGGCAGGGGGCCGGGTGGGGCCAACGTCCTGACTTTC
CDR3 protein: CAWSVRGFGRGPGGANVLTF

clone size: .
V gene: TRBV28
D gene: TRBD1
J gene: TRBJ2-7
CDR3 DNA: TGTGCCAGCAGTTTATCCTGGACAGGGTACTACGAGCAGTACTTC
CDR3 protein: CASSLSWTGYYEQYF

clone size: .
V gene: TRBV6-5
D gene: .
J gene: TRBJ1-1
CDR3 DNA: TGTGCCAGCAGCTGGGGGCTGAACACTGAAGCTTTCTTT
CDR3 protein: CASSWGLNTEAFF

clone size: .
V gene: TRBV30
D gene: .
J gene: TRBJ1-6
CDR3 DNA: TGTGCCTGGAGTGGGGCTGGTTCACCCCTCCACTTT
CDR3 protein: CAWSGAGSPLHF

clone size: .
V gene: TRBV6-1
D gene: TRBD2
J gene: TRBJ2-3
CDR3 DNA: TGTGCCAGCAGTGAACGCGGGGCGGGAGGAGATACGCAGTATTTT
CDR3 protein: CASSERGAGGDTQYF

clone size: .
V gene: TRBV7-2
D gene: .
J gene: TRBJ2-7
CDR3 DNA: TGTGCCAGCAGTCTAGGGGCGGGAAATGTACCCTACGAGCAGTACTTC
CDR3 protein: CASSLGAGNVPYEQYF

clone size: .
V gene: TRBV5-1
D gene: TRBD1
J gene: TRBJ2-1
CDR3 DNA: TGCGCCAGCAGCTTCGGGACAGGGGTTTTCGATGAGCAGTTCTTC
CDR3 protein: CASSFGTGVFDEQFF

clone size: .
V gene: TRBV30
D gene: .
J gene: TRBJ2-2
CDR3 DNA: TGTGCCTGGAGTAACGTAGCCGGGGAGCTGTTTTTT
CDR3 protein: CAWSNVAGELFF

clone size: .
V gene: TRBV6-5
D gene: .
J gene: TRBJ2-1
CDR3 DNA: TGTGCCAGCAAGCTTAGCTCCTACAATGAGCAGTTCTTC
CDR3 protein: CASKLSSYNEQFF

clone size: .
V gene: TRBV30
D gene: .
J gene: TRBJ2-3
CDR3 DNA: TGTGCCTGGAGTGGCGGAAGCACAGATACGCAGTATTTT
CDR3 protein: CAWSGGSTDTQYF

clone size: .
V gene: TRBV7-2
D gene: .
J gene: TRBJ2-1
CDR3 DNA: TGTGCCAGCAGCTTAGCCGGCGGGAACTCCTACAATGAGCAGTTCTTC
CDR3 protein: CASSLAGGNSYNEQFF

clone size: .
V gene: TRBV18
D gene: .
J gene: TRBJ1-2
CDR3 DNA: TGTGCCAGCTCACCACAAGGGGAAGGGATCGCTAACTATGGCTACACCTTC
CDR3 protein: CASSPQGEGIANYGYTF

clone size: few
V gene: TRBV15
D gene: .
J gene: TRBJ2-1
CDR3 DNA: TGTGCCACCAGCAGCGGACAGACTTACAATGAGCAGTTCTTC
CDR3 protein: CATSSGQTYNEQFF

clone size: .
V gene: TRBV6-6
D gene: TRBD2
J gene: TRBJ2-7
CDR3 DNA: TGTGCCAGCAGCCCCCAGGTAGCGGGGGGATACTACGAGCAGTACTTC
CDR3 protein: CASSPQVAGGYYEQYF

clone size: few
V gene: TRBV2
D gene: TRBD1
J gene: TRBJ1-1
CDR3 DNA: TGTGCCAGCAGCCGACAGGGGGCGGTTTACACTGAAGCTTTCTTT
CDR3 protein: CASSRQGAVYTEAFF

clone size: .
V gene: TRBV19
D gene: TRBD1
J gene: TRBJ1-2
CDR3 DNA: TGTGCCACCGACGACCAGGGGGCAACGAACTATGGCTACACCTTC
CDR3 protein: CATDDQGATNYGYTF

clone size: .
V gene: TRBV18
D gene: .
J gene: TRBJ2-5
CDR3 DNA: TGTGCCAGCTCACCCCTCTTCGGGACTCCTCAGACCCATCAAGAGACCCAGTACTTC
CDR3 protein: CASSPLFGTPQTHQETQYF

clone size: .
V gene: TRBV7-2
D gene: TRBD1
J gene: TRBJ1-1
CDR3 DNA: TGTGCCAGTGACAGGGCGAACACTGAAGCTTTCTTT
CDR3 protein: CASDRANTEAFF

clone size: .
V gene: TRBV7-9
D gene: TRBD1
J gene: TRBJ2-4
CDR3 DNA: TGTGCCAGCAGCTTAACCCGGCAGGGGGTGACAAAAAACATTCAGTACTTC
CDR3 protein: CASSLTRQGVTKNIQYF

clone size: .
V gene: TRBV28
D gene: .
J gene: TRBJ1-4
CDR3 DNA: TGTGCCAGCGGGAAGGGGGGGATGGCTAATGAAAAACTGTTTTTT
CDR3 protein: CASGKGGMANEKLFF

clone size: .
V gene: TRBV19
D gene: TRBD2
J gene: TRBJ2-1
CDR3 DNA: TGTGCCAGTAGTATAAGGTTCGGGACTAGCGGGGGGGCTTACAATGAGCAGTTCTTC
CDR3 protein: CASSIRFGTSGGAYNEQFF

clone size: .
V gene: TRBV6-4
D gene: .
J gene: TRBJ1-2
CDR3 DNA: TGTGCCAGCAGTGGGGATGGGGGGGGGTATGGCTACACCTTC
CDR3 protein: CASSGDGGGYGYTF

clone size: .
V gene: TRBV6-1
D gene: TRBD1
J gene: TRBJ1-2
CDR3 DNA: TGTGCCAGCAGTATGGAGGGACAGACAAGCTGGGGCTACACCTTC
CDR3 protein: CASSMEGQTSWGYTF

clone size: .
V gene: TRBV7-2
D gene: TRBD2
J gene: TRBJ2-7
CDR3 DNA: TGTGCCAGCAGCTTAGGGACTAGCGGAACCTACGAGCAGTACTTC
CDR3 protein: CASSLGTSGTYEQYF

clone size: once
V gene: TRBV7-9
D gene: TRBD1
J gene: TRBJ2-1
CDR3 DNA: TGTGCCAGCAGCTTAGCTGGGACAGGTTCGGGCTCCTACAATGAGCAGTTCTTC
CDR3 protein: CASSLAGTGSGSYNEQFF

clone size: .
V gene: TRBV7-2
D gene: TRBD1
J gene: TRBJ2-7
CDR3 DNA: TGTGCCAGCAGCAGCCCGTTCCGGGACAGGCGATACGAGCAGTACTTC
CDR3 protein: CASSSPFRDRRYEQYF

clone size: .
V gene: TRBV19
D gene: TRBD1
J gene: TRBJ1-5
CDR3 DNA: TGTGCCAGTAGAAGGGACAGAAATAGCAATCAGCCCCAGCATTTT
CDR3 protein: CASRRDRNSNQPQHF

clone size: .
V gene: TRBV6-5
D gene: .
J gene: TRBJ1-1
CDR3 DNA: TGTGCCAGCAGTTACTCGCGGACTAACACTGAAGCTTTCTTT
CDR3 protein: CASSYSRTNTEAFF

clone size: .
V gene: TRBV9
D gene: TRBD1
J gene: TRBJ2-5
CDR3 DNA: TGTGCCAGCAGCGACAGGACAGGGGGCGCGGAGACCCAGTACTTC
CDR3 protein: CASSDRTGGAETQYF

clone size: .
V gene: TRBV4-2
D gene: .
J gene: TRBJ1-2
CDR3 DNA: TGTGCCAGCAGCCAAGACCCAGATCCTAACTATGGCTACACCTTC
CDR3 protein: CASSQDPDPNYGYTF

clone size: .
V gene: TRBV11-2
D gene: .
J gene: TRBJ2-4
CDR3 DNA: TGTGCCAGCAGCTTAGATGGGGGACTTTGGGAAAACATTCAGTACTTC
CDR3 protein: CASSLDGGLWENIQYF

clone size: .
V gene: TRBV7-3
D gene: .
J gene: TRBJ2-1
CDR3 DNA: TGTGCCAGCAGCTTAACGGTAGGGGGAAAACATGAGCAGTTCTTC
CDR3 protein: CASSLTVGGKHEQFF

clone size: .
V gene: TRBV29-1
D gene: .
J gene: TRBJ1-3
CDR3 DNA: TGCAGCGTTGGGGCCCAAAACACCATATATTTT
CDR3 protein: CSVGAQNTIYF

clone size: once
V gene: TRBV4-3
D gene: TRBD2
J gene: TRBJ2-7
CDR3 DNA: TGCGCCAGCAGGAGACGGGGGTGGCTAGCGGGAAAATACGAGCAGTACTTC
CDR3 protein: CASRRRGWLAGKYEQYF

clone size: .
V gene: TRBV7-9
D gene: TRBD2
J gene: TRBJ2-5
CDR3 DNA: TGTGCCAGCAGCCCCCAGCGGGAGGGGGAGACCCAGTACTTC
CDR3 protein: CASSPQREGETQYF

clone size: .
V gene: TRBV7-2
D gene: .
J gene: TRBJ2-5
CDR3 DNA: TGTGCCAGCAGCTTAAATAGGGGTATGGAGACCCAGTACTTC
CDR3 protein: CASSLNRGMETQYF

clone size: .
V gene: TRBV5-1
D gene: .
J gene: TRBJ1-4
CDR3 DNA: TGCGCCAGCAGCTTGGACGGGAGAACTAATGAAAAACTGTTTTTT
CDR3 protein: CASSLDGRTNEKLFF

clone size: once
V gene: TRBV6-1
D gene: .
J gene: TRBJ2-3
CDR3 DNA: TGTGCCAGCAGTGGAGCGGTCCGGGGCACAGATACGCAGTATTTT
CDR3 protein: CASSGAVRGTDTQYF

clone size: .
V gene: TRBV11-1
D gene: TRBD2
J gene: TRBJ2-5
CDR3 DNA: TGTGCCAGCTCGGGAGGGCCTGGAAAGACCCAGTACTTC
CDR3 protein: CASSGGPGKTQYF

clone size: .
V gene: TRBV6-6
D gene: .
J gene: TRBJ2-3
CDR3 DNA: TGTGCCAGCAGTAGCGGAGATACGCAGTATTTT
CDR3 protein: CASSSGDTQYF

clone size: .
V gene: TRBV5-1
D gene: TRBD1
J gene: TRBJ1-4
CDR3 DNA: TGCGCCAGCAGCTTGGGACAGGGATCAGGGAAACTGTTTTTT
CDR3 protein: CASSLGQGSGKLFF

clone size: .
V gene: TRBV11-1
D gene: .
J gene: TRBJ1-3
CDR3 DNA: TGTGCCAGCAGCTTAGCGGGGGCCAGGGCTGAAAACACCATATATTTT
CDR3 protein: CASSLAGARAENTIYF

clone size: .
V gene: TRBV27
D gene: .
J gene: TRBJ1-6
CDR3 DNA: TGTGCCAGCAGTTTCGCAGGGACAAATTCACCCCTCCACTTT
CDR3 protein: CASSFAGTNSPLHF

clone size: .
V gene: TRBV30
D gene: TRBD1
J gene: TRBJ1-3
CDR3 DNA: TGTGCCTGGAGATCACCGTGGGGACAGGGCGACTCTGGAAACACCATATATTTT
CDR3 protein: CAWRSPWGQGDSGNTIYF

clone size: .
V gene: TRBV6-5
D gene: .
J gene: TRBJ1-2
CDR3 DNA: TGTGCCAGCAGTTCTCACTATGGCTACACCTTC
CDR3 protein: CASSSHYGYTF

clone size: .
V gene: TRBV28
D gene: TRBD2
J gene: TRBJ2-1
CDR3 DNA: TGTGCCAGCAGTTTCGCGGGAGTAATCTACAATGAGCAGTTCTTC
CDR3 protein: CASSFAGVIYNEQFF

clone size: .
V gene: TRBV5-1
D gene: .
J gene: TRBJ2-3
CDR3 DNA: TGCGCCAGTTCCTGGACAGAACCTAGCACAGATACGCAGTATTTT
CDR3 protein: CASSWTEPSTDTQYF

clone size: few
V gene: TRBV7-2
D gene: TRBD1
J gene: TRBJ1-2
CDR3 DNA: TGTGCCAGCAGCTTAGGGGGACAGCCCTATAATGGCTACACCTTC
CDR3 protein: CASSLGGQPYNGYTF

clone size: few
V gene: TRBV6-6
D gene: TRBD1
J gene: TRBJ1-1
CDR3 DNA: TGTGCCAGCAGTTGGGTGTCAGGGGGCCGTACTGAAGCTTTCTTT
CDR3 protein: CASSWVSGGRTEAFF

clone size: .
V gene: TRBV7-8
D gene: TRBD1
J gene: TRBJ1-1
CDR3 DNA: TGTGCCAGCAGCTTAGCCCAGGGACAGGGTACTGAAGCTTTCTTT
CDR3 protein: CASSLAQGQGTEAFF